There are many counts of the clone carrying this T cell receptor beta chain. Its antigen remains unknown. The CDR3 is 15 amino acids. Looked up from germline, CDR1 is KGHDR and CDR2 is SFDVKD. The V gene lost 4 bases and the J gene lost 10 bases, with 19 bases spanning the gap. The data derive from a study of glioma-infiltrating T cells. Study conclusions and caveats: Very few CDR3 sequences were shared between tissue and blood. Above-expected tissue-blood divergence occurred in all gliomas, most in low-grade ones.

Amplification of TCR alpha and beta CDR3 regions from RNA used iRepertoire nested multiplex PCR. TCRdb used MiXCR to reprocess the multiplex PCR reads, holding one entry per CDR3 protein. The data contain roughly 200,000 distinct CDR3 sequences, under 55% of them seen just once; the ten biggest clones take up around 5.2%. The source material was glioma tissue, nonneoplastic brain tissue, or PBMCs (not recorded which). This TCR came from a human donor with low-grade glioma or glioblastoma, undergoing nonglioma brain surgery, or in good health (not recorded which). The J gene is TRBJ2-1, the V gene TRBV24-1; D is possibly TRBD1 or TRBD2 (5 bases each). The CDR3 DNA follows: TGTGCCACCAGTGACCCGGGACCCGCAATGAACGAGCAGTTCTTC. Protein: CATSDPGPAMNEQFF.